This TCR beta chain was identified during a study of Ad26.COV2.S vaccination and SARS-CoV-2 variants. As for the study in general: Of the COV1001 trial arms, the Ad26.COV2.S arm included the donor. Once, or twice with 56 days between doses, Ad26.COV2.S was given intramuscularly. Study results and caveats: After vaccination, substantial breadth of spike-specific CD8+ and CD4+ responses was reported.

The germline gives CDR1 PRHDT, CDR2 FYEKMQ (reference sequence). The CDR3 is made up of 13 amino acids. Trimming cost V 8 bases and J 4 bases, with 15 bases left between them. Regarding this clone: Its antigen remains unknown.

The protocol was immunoSEQ multiplex PCR, while the TCRdb copy is restricted to in-frame clones and leaves out a portion. This table has approximately 300,000 clones, roughly 80% appearing once. The treatment was: some 19 received Ad26.COV2.S at low or high dose, single or two shots; 5 received placebo; per-sample allocation not given. Vaccine and placebo recipients were sampled on day 63 after the first injection. Donation came from an adult in Boston who was aged 18-55 years. This clonotype was obtained from a person aged 18-60 years who received the Ad26.COV2.S COVID-19 vaccine or a placebo. The source was peripheral blood, collected in a trial of Ad26.COV2.S vaccine versus placebo. The chain couples TRBV13 to TRBJ2-7; D might be TRBD1 (6 bases). The CDR3 spells CASGGLGRYEQYF. In DNA, the CDR3 is TGTGCCAGCGGGGGCTTAGGGCGGTACGAGCAGTACTTC.